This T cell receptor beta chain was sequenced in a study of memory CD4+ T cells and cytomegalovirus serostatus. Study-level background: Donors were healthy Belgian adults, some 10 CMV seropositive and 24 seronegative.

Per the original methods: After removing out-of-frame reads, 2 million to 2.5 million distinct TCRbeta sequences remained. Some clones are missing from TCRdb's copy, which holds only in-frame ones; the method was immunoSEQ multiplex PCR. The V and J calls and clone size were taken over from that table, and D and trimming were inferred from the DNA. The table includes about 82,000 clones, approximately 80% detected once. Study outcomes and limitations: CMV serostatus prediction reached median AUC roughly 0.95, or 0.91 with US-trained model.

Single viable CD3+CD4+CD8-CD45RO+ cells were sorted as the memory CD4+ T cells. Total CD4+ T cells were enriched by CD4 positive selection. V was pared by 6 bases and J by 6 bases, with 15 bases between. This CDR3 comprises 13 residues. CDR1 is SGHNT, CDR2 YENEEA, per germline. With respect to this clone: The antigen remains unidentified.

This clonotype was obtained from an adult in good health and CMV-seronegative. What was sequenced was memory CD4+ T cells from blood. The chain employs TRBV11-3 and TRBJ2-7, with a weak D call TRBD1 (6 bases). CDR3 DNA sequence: TGTGCCAGCAGGCGGCAGGGGTCGCCCGAGCAGTACTTC. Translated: CASRRQGSPEQYF.